The clone carrying this T cell receptor beta chain was counted only a few times. Germline V gene data show CDR1 as SGHRS and CDR2 as YFSETQ. The CDR3 contains 18 residues. The V and J ends lost 1 base and 5 bases, in that order; junction bases with no gene match: 14. This specimen belongs to a study of control samples from healthy donors and cancer patients. The data were produced by immunoSEQ multiplex PCR, yet TCRdb's version contains in-frame clones alone and is incomplete. The profile shows under 80,000 clones, approximately 84% of them singletons. The TCR was taken from a man in his fifties in good health. V is TRBV5-1 and J is TRBJ1-4; 7 bases fit TRBD1. The specimen was blood. CDR3 sequence: CASSLILNEQGRNEKLFF. DNA for the CDR3: TGCGCCAGCAGCTTGATCCTCAACGAACAGGGGCGGAATGAAAAACTGTTTTTT.